This T cell receptor (beta chain) was found in a study of T-cell reconstitution after alpha-beta-depleted transplantation in children. As to this clonotype: Antigen specificity is unknown.

Unique molecular identifiers were built into the TCRbeta library. A single record per CDR3 protein comes from TCRdb applying MiXCR to the PCR reads. The data hold roughly 790,000 distinct CDR3 sequences, with about 16% observed a single time. General study points: Alpha-beta T cells present about two months after transplant were reported to originate from several hundred expanded graft clones.

The sample in question was PBMCs, mostly from graft donor cells, obtained 360 days after TCRalphabeta/CD19-depleted stem cell transplant. The receptor's source is a male patient aged 5 to 17 who had a stem cell transplant for acute lymphoblastic leukemia, so the T cells may come from the graft donor.

In DNA, the CDR3 is TGTGCCACCAGCAGAGTCCCATCCGAAGCTAACTATGGCTACACCTTC. Its protein product is CATSRVPSEANYGYTF. The chain uses TRBV15 and TRBJ1-2; D is undetermined. V shed 1 base and J shed 0 bases, with 12 bases lying between them. Germline V gives CDR1 LNHNV, CDR2 YYDKDF (reference sequence). The CDR3 extends over 16 amino acids.